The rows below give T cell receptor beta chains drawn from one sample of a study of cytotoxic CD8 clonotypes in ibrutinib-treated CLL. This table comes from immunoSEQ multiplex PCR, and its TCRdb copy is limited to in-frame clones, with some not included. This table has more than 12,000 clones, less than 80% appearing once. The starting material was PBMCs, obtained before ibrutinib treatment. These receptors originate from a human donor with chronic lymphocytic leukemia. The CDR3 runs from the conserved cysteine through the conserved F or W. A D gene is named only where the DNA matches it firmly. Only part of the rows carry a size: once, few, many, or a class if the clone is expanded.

CASSLPRPWGYGTQYF	TGTGCCAGCAGCTTACCCCGGCCGTGGGGATATGGTACGCAGTATTTT	.	TRBV11-2	few	TRBJ2-3
CASRLNPGAGANVLTF	TGTGCCAGCAGGTTGAACCCGGGTGCCGGGGCCAACGTCCTGACTTTC	.	TRBV5-6	.	TRBJ2-6
CASSPPPGLAAQSSYNEQFF	TGTGCCAGCTCACCACCTCCGGGACTAGCGGCCCAGAGCTCCTACAATGAGCAGTTCTTC	TRBD2	TRBV18	.	TRBJ2-1
CASSPPTGGASGETQYF	TGTGCCAGCTCACCACCGACAGGGGGCGCGTCAGGAGAGACCCAGTACTTC	TRBD1	TRBV18	.	TRBJ2-5
CASSQEIGQGNSPLHF	TGTGCCAGCAGCCAAGAAATAGGACAGGGGAATTCACCCCTCCACTTT	TRBD1	TRBV4-2	.	TRBJ1-6
CASSSGAGKTQYF	TGCGCCAGCAGCTCAGGGGCAGGAAAGACCCAGTACTTC	.	TRBV10-1	.	TRBJ2-5
CSVDLGYTGELFF	TGCAGCGTTGACTTGGGTTACACCGGGGAGCTGTTTTTT	.	TRBV29-1	.	TRBJ2-2
CASSPTGQGYNEQFF	TGTGCCAGCAGTCCAACGGGACAGGGGTACAATGAGCAGTTCTTC	TRBD1	TRBV6-4	few	TRBJ2-1
CSVVQDRFFREF	TGCAGCGTTGTCCAGGATCGCTTTTTTCGGGAGTTC	.	TRBV29-1	once	TRBJ1-2
CASSLTGGFGTSSF	TGTGCCAGCAGTTTGACAGGTGGCTTCGGCACGTCCAGTTTT	.	TRBV5-4	.	TRBJ2-3
CASSRPGLNKNIQYF	TGCGCCAGCAGCAGACCGGGACTAAACAAAAACATTCAGTACTTC	TRBD2	TRBV10-2	.	TRBJ2-4
CASRPGLNTEAFF	TGCGCCAGCCGCCCAGGCTTGAACACTGAAGCTTTCTTT	.	TRBV10-1	.	TRBJ1-1
CASSPPVGGYTF	TGTGCCAGCAGCCCCCCAGTTGGGGGCTACACCTTC	.	TRBV5-5	.	TRBJ1-2
CASSSWDRADTQYF	TGTGCCAGTAGTTCATGGGACAGGGCAGATACGCAGTATTTT	TRBD1	TRBV19	once	TRBJ2-3
CASSFAGAGYEQYF	TGTGCCAGCAGTTTCGCGGGAGCGGGCTACGAGCAGTACTTC	TRBD2	TRBV28	large	TRBJ2-7
CASSLGASGAHRGAVF	TGCGCCAGCAGCTTGGGGGCCTCAGGGGCACACCGGGGAGCTGTTTTT	.	TRBV5-1	.	TRBJ2-2
CASSKGGAPYNEQFF	TGTGCCAGCAGCAAAGGAGGGGCCCCCTACAATGAGCAGTTCTTC	.	TRBV21-1	.	TRBJ2-1
CASLVRGGGNQPQHF	TGTGCCAGCCTGGTTAGAGGAGGGGGCAATCAGCCCCAGCATTTT	.	TRBV6-1	.	TRBJ1-5
CASSLGPNTGELFF	TGTGCCAGCAGCTTGGGGCCGAACACCGGGGAGCTGTTTTTT	.	TRBV5-4	few	TRBJ2-2
CASSLSPWGYEQYF	TGTGCCAGCAGTTTGAGCCCTTGGGGCTACGAGCAGTACTTC	.	TRBV27	.	TRBJ2-7
CASSENAGGPRGMGAFF	TGTGCCAGCAGTGAAAACGCTGGGGGCCCCCGGGGGATGGGGGCTTTCTTT	.	TRBV2	once	TRBJ1-1
CASSTKGLAGSGANVLTF	TGTGCCAGCAGCACCAAGGGACTAGCGGGATCTGGGGCCAACGTCCTGACTTTC	TRBD2	TRBV5-4	once	TRBJ2-6
CASSSPGLAGADTQYF	TGTGCCAGCAGCTCCCCGGGACTAGCGGGAGCAGATACGCAGTATTTT	TRBD2	TRBV5-6	.	TRBJ2-3
CASHSVMGNQPQHF	TGTGCCAGCCATAGTGTAATGGGCAATCAGCCCCAGCATTTT	.	TRBV28	few	TRBJ1-5
CAWSGFPSGLLRSYTF	TGTGCCTGGAGTGGGTTTCCCTCCGGTCTTCTCAGGAGCTACACCTTC	.	TRBV30	.	TRBJ1-2
CASSGITDTQYF	TGTGCCAGCAGTGGAATAACAGATACGCAGTATTTT	.	TRBV2	.	TRBJ2-3
CAISESTRVYGQPQHF	TGTGCCATCAGTGAGTCGACCAGGGTGTATGGTCAGCCCCAGCATTTT	.	TRBV10-3	.	TRBJ1-5
CASSLGQGRGTIYF	TGTGCCAGCAGCTTAGGACAGGGCCGGGGCACCATATATTTT	TRBD1	TRBV11-2	.	TRBJ1-3
CASSLTGTLTGDIQYF	TGTGCCAGCAGCTTAACCGGGACACTTACTGGAGACATTCAGTACTTC	.	TRBV11-2	few	TRBJ2-4
CASSHGASGDNEQFF	TGTGCCAGCAGCCATGGGGCTAGCGGAGACAATGAGCAGTTCTTC	TRBD2	TRBV7-8	few	TRBJ2-1
CASSLYERGIITDTQYF	TGTGCCAGCAGCTTATACGAGCGGGGAATCATAACAGATACGCAGTATTTT	TRBD2	TRBV7-8	.	TRBJ2-3
CASSDLVNTEAFF	TGTGCCAGCAGTGATTTAGTCAACACTGAAGCTTTCTTT	.	TRBV2	few	TRBJ1-1
CASSFVGQDTQYF	TGTGCCAGCAGTTTTGTCGGACAAGATACGCAGTATTTT	.	TRBV27	.	TRBJ2-3
CASSIYGQINYGYTF	TGTGCCAGCAGTATCTACGGGCAGATCAACTATGGCTACACCTTC	.	TRBV6-1	.	TRBJ1-2
CASSLAQGYTGELFF	TGTGCCAGCAGCTTAGCGCAGGGTTACACCGGGGAGCTGTTTTTT	.	TRBV11-2	.	TRBJ2-2
CASSYSGRHEQYF	TGTGCCAGCAGTTACTCAGGGCGCCACGAGCAGTACTTC	.	TRBV6-5	.	TRBJ2-7
CASSLSGPGSYEQYF	TGTGCCAGCAGCCTGAGCGGGCCGGGCTCCTACGAGCAGTACTTC	.	TRBV5-4	medium-sized	TRBJ2-7
CASSPLVPEPPEQYF	TGTGCCAGCAGCCCCCTGGTCCCTGAACCCCCCGAGCAGTACTTC	.	TRBV25-1	.	TRBJ2-7
CASSLGGGFETQYF	TGTGCCAGCAGCTTAGGTGGCGGTTTCGAGACCCAGTACTTC	.	TRBV7-8	once	TRBJ2-5
CASSAGRPNEKLFF	TGTGCCAGCAGCGCCGGACGGCCTAATGAAAAACTGTTTTTT	.	TRBV9	once	TRBJ1-4
CASSEGGEQFF	TGTGCCAGCAGTGAGGGAGGGGAGCAGTTCTTC	TRBD2	TRBV2	.	TRBJ2-1
CASKSTGRHGQPQHF	TGTGCCAGTAAGTCGACAGGTCGTCACGGTCAGCCCCAGCATTTT	.	TRBV19	.	TRBJ1-5
CASSLIWGHDEQYF	TGTGCCAGCAGTTTGATTTGGGGGCACGACGAGCAGTACTTC	.	TRBV27	medium-sized	TRBJ2-7
CASSLGVYPGLNQETQYF	TGTGCCAGCAGTTTAGGAGTCTACCCCGGGCTAAACCAAGAGACCCAGTACTTC	.	TRBV28	.	TRBJ2-5
CASSVDRGTDTQYF	TGCGCCAGCAGCGTGGACAGGGGAACAGATACGCAGTATTTT	TRBD1	TRBV5-1	few	TRBJ2-3